The present T cell receptor beta chain was sequenced within a study of post-analysis software for immune sequencing data. About the study: Multiple sclerosis in the patients followed relapsing-remitting, secondary progressive and progressive-relapsing courses. General study points: The study found significantly lower normalized Chao1 diversity in multiple sclerosis patients than in controls. Five or six TRBV segments were significantly more frequent in patients than in controls. TRBV5-6, TRBV5-1 and TRBV20-1 were among these segments. F-measure co-clustering was strong for batch-matched samples.

Prepared TCR beta cDNA libraries contained unique molecular identifiers. TCRdb re-derived calls from the PCR reads in MiXCR, one entry per CDR3 protein. Among 650,000 to 850,000 distinct CDR3 sequences listed, under 70% were seen once. In regard to this clonotype: Antigen specificity is unknown.

Germline V gene lookup returns CDR1 SGHNT and CDR2 YENEEA. The CDR3 loop spans 13 amino acids. The rearrangement joins TRBV11-3 to TRBJ2-7; D may match TRBD1 or TRBD2 (5 bases each). The end of the DNA aligns better with TRBJ2-5, so the J call may be wrong. The sequencing sample was made of blood. This clonotype was sampled from a girl aged 5 to 17 with multiple sclerosis. Here the CDR3 reads CASSSLWGETQYF. The CDR3 DNA follows: TGTGCCAGCAGCTCCCTGTGGGGGGAGACCCAGTACTTC.